This passage covers 24 T cell receptor beta chains from one sample sequenced in a study of T cells in localized non-small cell lung cancer. Sequencing used immunoSEQ multiplex PCR; TCRdb keeps in-frame clones, though not all of them. Among about 54,000 clones listed, roughly four fifths were seen once. Specimen: peripheral blood, collected before any cancer treatment. These receptors were obtained from a female donor older than 55 with stage II squamous cell lung carcinoma.

The chain combines TRBV4-3 with TRBJ2-7, with TRBD2 matching over 7 bases. The CDR3 consists of 14 residues. V dropped 0 bases and J dropped 8; count of bases not matched to a gene: 7. The germline V gene encodes CDR1 LGHNA and CDR2 YSLEER. The CDR3 DNA follows: TGCGCCAGCAGCCAAGACACAAGGGGAGGGAAGCAGTACTTC. Its translation: CASSQDTRGGKQYF.

The chain has TRBV6-5 and TRBJ1-2; the D is unclear. Germline CDR1 and CDR2: MNHEY and SVGAGI. V was clipped by 7 bases and J by 2 bases, with 17 bases between them. The CDR3 has 15 amino acids. The CDR3 nucleotides are TGTGCCAGCACTTCCCCCCTACAAGGAAACTATGGCTACACCTTC. Translated, it gives CASTSPLQGNYGYTF.

Of note for this clone: Other DNA sequences in this sample translate to the same CDR3. The rearrangement links TRBV18 to TRBJ2-5; D remains ambiguous. Trimming cost V 1 base and J 3 bases, with 0 bases left between them. Looked up from germline, CDR1 is KGHSH and CDR2 is LQKENI. This CDR3 region has 11 residues. For the CDR3, the DNA is TGTGCCAGCTCACCACAAGAGACCCAGTACTTC. It translates to CASSPQETQYF.

V usage is TRBV2 and J usage is TRBJ1-6, with D maybe TRBD1 (5 bases). V lost 5 bases and J lost 0, with 8 bases in between. CDR3 length: 15 residues. From germline, CDR1 is SNHLY and CDR2 FYNNEI. The CDR3 bases are TGTGCCAGCAGTAGAGACAGCTCCTATAATTCACCCCTCCACTTT. Its protein is CASSRDSSYNSPLHF. The full variable domain, its missing parts supplied by reference TRBV2 and TRBJ1-6, is EPEVTQTPSHQVTQMGQEVILRCVPISNHLYFYWYRQILGQKVEFLVSFYNNEISEKSEIFDDQFSVERPDGSNFTLKIRSTKLEDSAMYFCASSRDSSYNSPLHFGNGTRLTVT.

The chain recombines TRBV7-3 with TRBJ2-7, with D perhaps TRBD1 (7 bases). Trimming pared 1 base from V and 4 bases from J, leaving 14 bases between. This CDR3 has 15 amino acids. CDR1 and CDR2 (germline): SGHTA, FQGTGA. CDR3 amino acids: CASSLKSGGGYEQYF. The CDR3, as DNA: TGTGCCAGCAGCTTAAAATCAGGGGGAGGTTACGAGCAGTACTTC.

The chain joins TRBV9 to TRBJ1-1; 7 bases are shared with TRBD1. The length of the CDR3 is 15 residues. Germline CDR1 SGDLS, CDR2 YYNGEE. V lost 0 bases to trimming and J lost 4 bases; unmatched junction nucleotides: 6. The CDR3 DNA follows: TGTGCCAGCAGCGTAGGGAACAGGGGAGTCACTGAAGCTTTCTTT. The encoded protein is CASSVGNRGVTEAFF.

V is TRBV4-2 and J is TRBJ1-2; 7 bases map to TRBD1. V gave up 5 bases and J gave up 8 bases; unmatched junction bases: 14. Germline V gene lookup returns CDR1 LGHNA and CDR2 YNFKEQ. CDR3 size: 15 residues. CDR3 amino acids: CASSTLGTDYLGYTF. The DNA of the CDR3 is TGTGCCAGCAGCACACTCGGGACAGACTATCTGGGCTACACCTTC.

This chain joins TRBV19 and TRBJ1-1; TRBD1 might be the D (5 bases). With 2 bases removed from V and 4 bases from J, the gap between germline ends came to 14 bases. The CDR3 contains 15 residues. Germline loops: CDR1 LNHDA, CDR2 SQIVND (reference sequence). CDR3 in amino acids: CASSILRRGITEAFF. CDR3 DNA: TGTGCCAGTAGTATATTGAGGCGGGGGATCACTGAAGCTTTCTTT.

The V and J genes are TRBV6-6 and TRBJ1-1; no definite D call. Looked up from germline, CDR1 is MNHNY and CDR2 is SVGAGI (reference sequence). The CDR3 is 14 amino acids. The V end lost 6 bases, the J end lost 1 base, and 12 bases lay between the germline ends. This chain's CDR3 is CASRPPTKNTEAFF. CDR3 sequence (DNA): TGTGCCAGCAGGCCGCCGACGAAGAACACTGAAGCTTTCTTT.

This sequence joins TRBV5-6 and TRBJ2-7; D might be TRBD2 (5 bases). Trimming shortened V by 4 bases and J by 7 bases, and 15 bases separated the two germline ends. Germline CDR1 is SGHDT and CDR2 is YYEEEE. The CDR3 covers 13 residues. In DNA form, the CDR3 reads TGTGCCAGCAGCCAAGCAGGTGGAGGAGAGCAGTACTTC. Amino acids: CASSQAGGGEQYF.

This clone was found once. The chain uses TRBV19 and TRBJ1-1, with D tentatively TRBD1 (6 bases). This CDR3 region has 15 residues. Germline values: CDR1 LNHDA, CDR2 SQIVND (reference sequence). Trimming shortened V by 5 bases and J by 2 bases, and 15 bases separated the two germline ends. In nucleotides, the CDR3 is TGTGCCAGTAGTCCGACAGACAGGCGCAACACTGAAGCTTTCTTT. This codes for CASSPTDRRNTEAFF.

V usage is TRBV18 and J usage is TRBJ1-2; D remains unclear. Per germline, CDR1 KGHSH and CDR2 LQKENI. Deletions cut 3 bases from V and 8 bases from J, with 10 bases between. The CDR3 length is 12 residues. CDR3 loop: CASSPFSGGYTF. The CDR3 coding sequence is TGTGCCAGCTCACCTTTCTCTGGCGGCTACACCTTC.

CDR3 sequence (DNA): TGTGCCAGCAGCTTCACCGGGACCCAAGAGACCCAGTACTTC. Translated, it gives CASSFTGTQETQYF. This chain connects TRBV5-5 to TRBJ2-5; D may correspond to TRBD1 or TRBD2 (5 bases each). This CDR3 has 14 amino acids. The germline gives CDR1 SGHKS, CDR2 YYEKEE (reference sequence). Between the trimmed V and J ends, which lost 2 bases and 1 base, there was a span of 9 bases.

The CDR3 loop is CASSVAPTLEAFF. CDR3 coding DNA: TGTGCCAGCAGCGTAGCCCCCACCCTCGAAGCTTTCTTT. The chain joins TRBV9 to TRBJ1-1; unclear D gene. Germline CDR1 SGDLS, CDR2 YYNGEE. The CDR3 consists of 13 residues. V lost 0 bases to trimming and J lost 8 bases, with 11 bases between them.

In DNA, the CDR3 is TGTGCCAGCAGTACTGTCTCCTACAATGAGCAGTTCTTC. It codes for CASSTVSYNEQFF. The genes are TRBV7-2 and TRBJ2-1, with unresolved D. The CDR3 is 13 residues long. Trimming shortened V by 6 bases and J by 0 bases, and 6 bases separated the two germline ends. Looked up from germline, CDR1 is SGHTA and CDR2 is FQGNSA. The whole variable domain, filled in from reference TRBV7-2 and TRBJ2-1, reads GAGVSQSPSNKVTEKGKDVELRCDPISGHTALYWYRQSLGQGLEFLIYFQGNSAPDKSGLPSDRFSAERTGGSVSTLTIQRTQQEDSAVYLCASSTVSYNEQFFGPGTRLTVL.

This chain uses TRBV29-1 with TRBJ2-7, with 7 bases that match TRBD2. Trimming cost V 6 bases and J 0 bases; bases outside gene matches: 5. CDR1 SQVTM and CDR2 ANQGSEA come from the germline V gene. The CDR3 is made up of 13 amino acids. CDR3 nucleotide sequence: TGCAGCGTGGGGGGGGGAAGCTCCTACGAGCAGTACTTC. Translated, it gives CSVGGGSSYEQYF.

This clone is judged medium-sized (0.01 to 0.1%). This rearrangement joins TRBV14 to TRBJ1-6; possibly TRBD1 for D (6 bases). The germline V and J ends were trimmed by 0 bases and 10 bases, with 16 bases remaining between them. The CDR3 is 16 amino acids. Germline assignment: CDR1 SGHDN and CDR2 FVKESK. The CDR3 spells CASSQDPGGGHSPLHF. CDR3 bases: TGTGCCAGCAGCCAAGATCCCGGGGGCGGGCACTCACCCCTCCACTTT.

The rearrangement links TRBV7-2 to TRBJ1-2; D may be TRBD1 (6 bases). From germline, CDR1 is SGHTA and CDR2 FQGNSA. This CDR3 comprises 14 residues. The V end was cut by 6 bases, the J end by 5 bases, with 16 bases between. The CDR3 DNA is TGTGCCAGCAGAGACACAGGGACCCCTTATGGCTACACCTTC. The encoded protein is CASRDTGTPYGYTF.

The J gene is TRBJ1-5, the V gene TRBV27; weak D call: TRBD1 (5 bases). The CDR3 extends over 17 amino acids. The V gene's germline CDR1 is MNHEY and CDR2 SMNVEV (reference sequence). Deletions cut 5 bases from V and 2 bases from J, with 19 bases between. CDR3 loop: CASSLRGPPRGNQPQHF. The CDR3 DNA follows: TGTGCCAGCAGTCTCCGGGGCCCTCCTAGAGGCAATCAGCCCCAGCATTTT.

This chain joins TRBV7-8 and TRBJ2-1; D is ambiguous. V was trimmed by 5 bases and J by 6 bases, leaving 17 bases between them. Per the germline V gene, CDR1 is SGHVS and CDR2 is FQNEAQ. The CDR3 is made up of 15 amino acids. CDR3 loop: CASSPIRAGGNEQFF. The CDR3 DNA follows: TGTGCCAGCAGCCCAATCCGGGCCGGTGGCAATGAGCAGTTCTTC.

The chain couples TRBV28 to TRBJ2-3; 13 nucleotides align to TRBD2. Germline lookup yields CDR1 MDHEN and CDR2 SYDVKM. This CDR3 is built from 15 residues. Unmatched junction bases numbered 1, after V lost 6 bases and J lost 1 base. CDR3 DNA: TGTGCCAGCAGAGGGACTAGCGGGGGCACAGATACGCAGTATTTT. This translates into CASRGTSGGTDTQYF.

The sample holds a few counts of this clone. The genes are TRBV11-1 and TRBJ1-2; weak D call: TRBD1 (5 bases). This CDR3 spans 13 amino acids. The ends were cut back, 5 bases at V and 3 bases at J, with 10 bases in the middle. Per the germline V gene, CDR1 is SGHAT and CDR2 is FQDESV (reference sequence). The CDR3 here is CASSPGTDYGYTF. The CDR3 nucleotides are TGTGCCAGCAGCCCTGGGACGGACTATGGCTACACCTTC.

Here the CDR3 reads CASKEATSTDTQYF. The CDR3 DNA reads TGTGCCAGCAAGGAAGCAACAAGCACAGATACGCAGTATTTT. The chain couples TRBV6-1 to TRBJ2-3; D call uncertain. Trimming stripped 7 bases from V and 0 bases from J, with 11 bases between. Germline lookup yields CDR1 MNHNS and CDR2 SASEGT. The CDR3 sequence is 14 residues long.

This sequence joins TRBV23-1 and TRBJ2-5; D is possibly TRBD2 (5 bases). TRBV23-1 belongs to the ORF category, with a function that is uncertain. CDR3 size: 14 residues. Trimming cost V 11 bases and J 1 base, with 17 bases left between them. CDR3 residues: CAGTGRGFQETQYF. The CDR3 bases are TGCGCCGGCACCGGACGGGGATTCCAAGAGACCCAGTACTTC.